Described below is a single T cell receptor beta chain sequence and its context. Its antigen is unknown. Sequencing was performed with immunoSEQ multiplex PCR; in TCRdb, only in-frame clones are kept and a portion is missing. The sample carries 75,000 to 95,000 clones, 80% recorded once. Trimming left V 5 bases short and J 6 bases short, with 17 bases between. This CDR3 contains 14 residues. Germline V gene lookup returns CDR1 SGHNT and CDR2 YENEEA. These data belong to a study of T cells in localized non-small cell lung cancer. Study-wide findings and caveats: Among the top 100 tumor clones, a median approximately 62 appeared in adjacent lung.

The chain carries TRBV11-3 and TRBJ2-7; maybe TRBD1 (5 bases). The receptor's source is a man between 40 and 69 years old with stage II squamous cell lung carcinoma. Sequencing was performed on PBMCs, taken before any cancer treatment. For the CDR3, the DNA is TGTGCCAGCAGCGACCAGGGTCCTTCTGGCGAGCAGTACTTC. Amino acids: CASSDQGPSGEQYF.